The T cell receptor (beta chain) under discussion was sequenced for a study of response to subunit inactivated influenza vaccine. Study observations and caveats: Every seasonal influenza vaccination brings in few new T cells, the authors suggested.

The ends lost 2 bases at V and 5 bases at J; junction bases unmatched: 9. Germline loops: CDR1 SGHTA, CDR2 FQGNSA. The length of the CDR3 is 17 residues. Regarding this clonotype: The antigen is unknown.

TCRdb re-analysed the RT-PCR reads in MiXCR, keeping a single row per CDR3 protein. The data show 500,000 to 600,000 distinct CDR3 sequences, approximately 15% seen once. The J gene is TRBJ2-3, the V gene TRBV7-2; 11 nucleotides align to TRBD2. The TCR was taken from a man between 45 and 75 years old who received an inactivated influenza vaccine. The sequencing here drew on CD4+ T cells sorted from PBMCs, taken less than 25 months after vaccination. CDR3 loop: CASSLIGSGRAKDTQYF. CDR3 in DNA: TGTGCCAGCAGCTTAATCGGTAGCGGGAGGGCCAAAGATACGCAGTATTTT.